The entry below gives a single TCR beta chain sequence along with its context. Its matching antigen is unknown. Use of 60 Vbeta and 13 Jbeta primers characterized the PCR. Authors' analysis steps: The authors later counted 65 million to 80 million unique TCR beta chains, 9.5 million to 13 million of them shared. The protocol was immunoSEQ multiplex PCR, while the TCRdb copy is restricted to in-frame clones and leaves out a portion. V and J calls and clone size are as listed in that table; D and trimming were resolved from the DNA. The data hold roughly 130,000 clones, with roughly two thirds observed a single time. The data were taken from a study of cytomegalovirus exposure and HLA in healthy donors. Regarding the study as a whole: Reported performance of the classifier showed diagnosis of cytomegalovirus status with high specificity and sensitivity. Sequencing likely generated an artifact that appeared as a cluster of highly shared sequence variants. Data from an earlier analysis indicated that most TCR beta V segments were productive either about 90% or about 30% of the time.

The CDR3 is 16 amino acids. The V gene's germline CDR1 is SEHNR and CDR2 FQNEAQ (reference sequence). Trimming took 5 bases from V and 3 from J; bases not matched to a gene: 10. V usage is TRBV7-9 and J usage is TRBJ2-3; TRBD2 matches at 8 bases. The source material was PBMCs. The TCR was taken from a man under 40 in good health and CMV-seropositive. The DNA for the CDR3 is TGTGCCAGCAGCCCCGGGACTAGTGGGAGGACAGATACGCAGTATTTT. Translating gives CASSPGTSGRTDTQYF.